The 30 T cell receptor beta chains presented below share a single source sample, sequenced in a study of CD8+CD57+ T cells in acquired aplastic anemia. According to the study, genomic DNA was the template for TCR beta VDJ and CDR3 profiling. MiXCR was run by TCRdb on the reads, yielding one entry per CDR3 protein. The sample includes hundreds of thousands of distinct CDR3 sequences, 65% to 75% of them seen just once. The specimen sequenced was sorted CD4+, CD8+, or CD8+CD57+ T cells (not recorded which) from PBMCs. These receptors all come from a human donor in good health, serving as a control.

This clonotype appeared once. This chain links TRBV10-2 with TRBJ1-2; D gene uncertain. V dropped 10 bases and J dropped 4 bases, with 28 bases sitting between them. The CDR3 extends over 17 amino acids. Germline lookup yields CDR1 WSHSY and CDR2 SAAADI. The CDR3 loop reads CAIREPLPGQVGYGYTF. The CDR3 DNA reads as TGCGCCATCAGAGAGCCTCTTCCTGGGCAGGTGGGCTATGGCTACACCTTC.

The CDR3 spells CASSTSAGFYGYTF. CDR3 bases: TGTGCCAGCAGTACTAGCGCCGGGTTTTACGGCTACACCTTC. The chain is built from TRBV2 and TRBJ1-2; D is unclear. V was trimmed by 5 bases and J by 8 bases, leaving 18 bases between them. The CDR3 consists of 14 residues. CDR1 SNHLY and CDR2 FYNNEI come from the germline V gene.

The CDR3 nucleotides read TGTGCCAGCTCACCACAAGTCCACAGGGGGCCTGGAAACACCATATATTTT. It specifies CASSPQVHRGPGNTIYF. The chain uses TRBV18 and TRBJ1-3; TRBD1 aligns across 9 bases. The CDR3 is 17 residues long. The V gene end was trimmed by 1 base and the J gene end by 2 bases; junction bases not matched to a gene: 6. Germline V gene data show CDR1 as KGHSH and CDR2 as LQKENI. Supplemented by reference TRBV18 and TRBJ1-3, the full variable domain reads NAGVMQNPRHLVRRRGQEARLRCSPMKGHSHVYWYRQLPEEGLKFMVYLQKENIIDESGMPKERFSAEFPKEGPSILRIQQVVRGDSAAYFCASSPQVHRGPGNTIYFGEGSWLTVV.

The chain is built from TRBV11-2 and TRBJ2-1; D may be TRBD1 (6 bases). V was trimmed by 0 bases and J by 5 bases, leaving 11 bases between them. CDR1 and CDR2 (germline): SGHAT, FQNNGV. CDR3 length: 15 residues. The CDR3 region is CASSLDRTENNEQFF. DNA for the CDR3: TGTGCCAGCAGCTTAGATCGGACAGAAAACAATGAGCAGTTCTTC.

As to this clonotype: One end of the junction varies from germline; a read error may be responsible. V and J are TRBV7-2 and TRBJ1-2; D call uncertain. CDR3 length equals 14 residues. Germline V CDR1 and CDR2: SGHTA, FQGNSA. Here the CDR3 DNA reads TGTGCCAGCAGCTTAGGAGGGTATGGCGGTGGCTTGTTCTTC. It translates to CASSLGGYGGGLFF.

This clonotype was seen many times. The J gene is TRBJ2-5, the V gene TRBV7-3; the match to TRBD1 covers 7 bases. Germline CDR1 SGHTA, CDR2 FQGTGA. This CDR3 spans 15 amino acids. The V segment lost 4 bases and the J segment 2 bases; nucleotides outside the gene matches: 7. CDR3 DNA sequence: TGTGCCAGCAGCTCACAAGCACAGGGGCAAGAGACCCAGTACTTC. Protein product: CASSSQAQGQETQYF.

In this sample, this clonotype turned up once. The chain links TRBV2 to TRBJ2-5; D tentatively reads TRBD1 or TRBD2 (5 bases each). Germline CDR1 is SNHLY and CDR2 is FYNNEI. The V gene lost 6 bases and the J gene lost 8 bases, with 19 bases spanning the gap. The CDR3 totals 14 residues. The CDR3 DNA reads as TGTGCCAGCAGCCTACCCACGGGTCGGGACACCCAGTACTTC. The encoded protein is CASSLPTGRDTQYF.

The V call is TRBV11-2, the J call TRBJ2-1; 7 bases line up with TRBD2. The V gene end was trimmed by 8 bases and the J gene end by 1 base; junction bases not matched to a gene: 5. This CDR3 has 14 residues. The germline V gene has CDR1 SGHAT and CDR2 FQNNGV. The CDR3 coding sequence is TGTGCCAGCCGCCTGGGGGGGTCCTACAATGAGCAGTTCTTC. Translating gives CASRLGGSYNEQFF.

The table lists this clonotype with many counts. This sequence joins TRBV4-3 and TRBJ2-2, with a weak D call TRBD1 (6 bases). The CDR3 is made up of 15 amino acids. V dropped 0 bases and J dropped 7 bases, with 12 bases sitting between them. The V gene's germline CDR1 is LGHNA and CDR2 YSLEER. The CDR3 protein is CASSQDGQGNGELFF. The DNA of the CDR3 is TGCGCCAGCAGCCAAGATGGGCAGGGGAACGGGGAGCTGTTTTTT.

As to this clonotype: The junction differs from germline at one of its ends, possibly a read error. The chain joins TRBV9 to TRBJ1-6, with D tentatively TRBD1 (5 bases). This CDR3 is built from 14 residues. The germline V gene encodes CDR1 SGDLS and CDR2 YYNGEE. The CDR3 sequence: CASSVRGDNAPFHF. Written as DNA, the CDR3 is TGTGCCAGCAGCGTGCGGGGCGATAATGCACCCTTCCACTTT. The whole variable domain, filled in from reference TRBV9 and TRBJ1-6, reads DSGVTQTPKHLITATGQRVTLRCSPRSGDLSVYWYQQSLDQGLQFLIQYYNGEERAKGNILERFSAQQFPDLHSELNLSSLELGDSALYFCASSVRGDNAPFHFGNGTRLTVT.

The chain couples TRBV5-1 to TRBJ1-1; D perhaps matches TRBD1 (6 bases). The ends were cut back, 4 bases at V and 7 bases at J, with 17 bases in the middle. Germline CDR1 reads SGHRS; CDR2 reads YFSETQ. CDR3 length: 14 amino acids. In DNA form, the CDR3 reads TGCGCCAGCAGCCCCCCATGGGGGCGGGGTGAAGCTTTCTTT. Protein product: CASSPPWGRGEAFF.

Comments on this clonotype: The CDR3 does not end in the conserved phenylalanine or tryptophan, so this is likely a read error. The limits of the CDR3 on the DNA are not certain, so only TCRdb's listed CDR3 is given. This sequence joins TRBV7-2 and TRBJ1-2. CDR1 and CDR2 from the germline V gene are SGHTA and FQGNSA. The CDR3 spans 13 residues, counting both ends. Here the CDR3 reads CASSILGIYGYTL.

The rearrangement links TRBV7-8 to TRBJ2-3; 7 bases are a match to TRBD1. Germline CDR1 is SGHVS and CDR2 is FQNEAQ. The CDR3 has 13 residues. After removal of 6 bases from V and 13 bases from J, the junction contained 13 bases not matched to a gene. The CDR3 DNA is TGTGCCAGCAGTCAAGAGGGGGCCGACACGGAGTATTTT. Amino acid sequence: CASSQEGADTEYF.

The chain combines TRBV12-3 or TRBV12-4 with TRBJ1-3; D gene unclear. Trimming removed 6 bases at V and 2 bases at J, with 8 bases between. The CDR3 runs 13 residues. CDR3 sequence: CASSPNPGNTIYF. CDR3 DNA: TGTGCCAGCAGCCCAAATCCTGGAAACACCATATATTTT.

This clonotype was detected once. This chain links TRBV9 with TRBJ2-3; TRBD2 might be the D (5 bases). The CDR3 extends over 13 amino acids. Between the trimmed V and J ends, which lost 7 bases and 8 bases, there was a span of 17 bases. Germline V gene lookup returns CDR1 SGDLS and CDR2 YYNGEE. The CDR3 is CASGLGSNGTQYF. The CDR3 DNA follows: TGTGCCAGCGGGTTAGGGAGCAATGGTACGCAGTATTTT. The whole variable domain, remainder taken from reference TRBV9 and TRBJ2-3, is DSGVTQTPKHLITATGQRVTLRCSPRSGDLSVYWYQQSLDQGLQFLIQYYNGEERAKGNILERFSAQQFPDLHSELNLSSLELGDSALYFCASGLGSNGTQYFGPGTRLTVL.

This clonotype was counted between two and nine times. The V and J genes are TRBV29-1 and TRBJ2-7; 11 nucleotides match TRBD1. The CDR3 is 13 amino acids. V dropped 6 bases and J dropped 3; count of bases not matched to a gene: 4. Looked up from germline, CDR1 is SQVTM and CDR2 is ANQGSEA. CDR3 region: CSVGDRGDYEQYF. CDR3 in DNA: TGCAGCGTGGGGGACAGGGGGGACTACGAGCAGTACTTC.

The chain uses TRBV5-6 and TRBJ1-6, with D possibly matching TRBD1 (6 bases). CDR3 length equals 15 residues. Trimming removed 0 bases from V and 13 bases from J, with 17 bases in between. Germline V CDR1 and CDR2: SGHDT, YYEEEE. The CDR3 sequence: CASSLGGGHRSPLHF. As DNA, the CDR3 is TGTGCCAGCAGCTTGGGCGGGGGACATCGATCCCCCCTCCACTTT.

Concerning this clonotype itself: An end of the junction differs from the germline gene, which may be a read error. This chain uses TRBV7-8 with TRBJ2-3; D is undetermined. The CDR3 totals 14 residues. Germline assignment: CDR1 SGHVS and CDR2 FQNEAQ. CDR3 sequence reads: CASSVDQSTDTPHF. Here the CDR3 DNA reads TGTGCCAGCAGCGTAGACCAGAGTACAGATACTCCACACTTT.

This clonotype has only a few counts. Here the CDR3 omits its conserved ending phenylalanine or tryptophan, so a read error is the likely source. Because the CDR3's place on the DNA is in doubt, the DNA is left out and the CDR3 is given as listed by TCRdb. The gene calls are TRBV30 and TRBJ1-4. Germline-derived CDR1 and CDR2 are GTSNPN and SVGIG (reference sequence). A total of 8 residues make up the CDR3, ends included. CDR3 in amino acids: CAWSVQSS.

The CDR3 DNA is TGTGCCAGCAGACCGGGACTAGCGAGTACAGATACGCAGTATTTT. This translates into CASRPGLASTDTQYF. The rearrangement joins TRBV11-2 to TRBJ2-3, with TRBD2 matching over 10 bases. Germline V gene sequence: CDR1 SGHAT, CDR2 FQNNGV. The CDR3 is 15 amino acids. The V segment lost 6 bases and the J segment 3 bases; nucleotides outside the gene matches: 6.

V and J are TRBV10-1 and TRBJ1-3; tentatively, D is TRBD1 (6 bases). Germline lookup yields CDR1 WNHNN and CDR2 SYGVQD (reference sequence). The CDR3 extends over 15 amino acids. V was cut by 5 bases and J by 14 bases, with 25 bases left in between. The DNA of the CDR3 is TGCGCCAGCAGTAAGGGGGGTTCGCTTGGAAAGACCCTATATTTT. This codes for CASSKGGSLGKTLYF.

The chain combines TRBV7-8 with TRBJ1-6; no firm D call. V lost 5 bases, J lost 19 bases, and 27 bases lay in between. CDR3 length: 15 amino acids. Germline V gene sequence: CDR1 SGHVS, CDR2 FQNEAQ. The DNA of the CDR3 is TGTGCCAGCAGCCAAGGGAAAGCGAGAGACCCAGTACTTCACTTT. The encoded protein is CASSQGKARDPVLHF. The entire variable domain, with the rest obtained from reference TRBV7-8 and TRBJ1-6, is as follows: GAGVSQSPRYKVAKRGQDVALRCDPISGHVSLFWYQQALGQGPEFLTYFQNEAQLDKSGLPSDRFFAERPEGSVSTLKIQRTQQEDSAVYLCASSQGKARDPVLHFGNGTRLTVT.

This clonotype was observed a few times. The chain joins TRBV19 to TRBJ1-1; D is unclear. Looked up from germline, CDR1 is LNHDA and CDR2 is SQIVND (reference sequence). This CDR3 region has 15 residues. Between the trimmed V and J ends, which lost 3 bases and 2 bases, there was a span of 13 bases. CDR3 region: CASSISPAINTEAFF. In nucleotides, the CDR3 is TGTGCCAGTAGTATTTCCCCAGCAATCAACACTGAAGCTTTCTTT.

V and J are TRBV19 and TRBJ2-3; 8 bases agree with TRBD2. Trimming cost V 10 bases and J 1 base; bases outside gene matches: 7. Germline V gene sequence: CDR1 LNHDA, CDR2 SQIVND (reference sequence). The CDR3 runs to 14 residues. The CDR3 here is CATKAGAGTDTQYF. CDR3 bases: TGTGCCACTAAAGCGGGGGCCGGCACAGATACGCAGTATTTT.

The chain employs TRBV7-2 and TRBJ1-1, with a weak D call TRBD1 (5 bases). V was pared by 3 bases and J by 11 bases, with 19 bases between. CDR3 length: 14 amino acids. CDR1 SGHTA and CDR2 FQGNSA come from the germline V gene. The CDR3 DNA reads as TGTGCCAGCAGCTTGTCGGGGGGTGCTACTGGCGCTTTCTTT. Amino acids: CASSLSGGATGAFF.

This clonotype turned up a few times. The chain uses TRBV7-9 and TRBJ1-5; D perhaps matches TRBD1 (5 bases). Trimming cost V 5 bases and J 15 bases, with 17 bases left between them. The CDR3 is 12 residues long. From germline, CDR1 is SEHNR and CDR2 FQNEAQ (reference sequence). The CDR3 is CASSPARGPGHF. CDR3 DNA: TGTGCCAGCAGCCCAGCGCGGGGCCCGGGGCATTTT.

This clonotype was detected many times. CDR3 sequence reads: CASRYDRGSEKLFF. The DNA for the CDR3 is TGTGCCAGCAGATACGACAGGGGAAGTGAAAAACTGTTTTTT. The V gene is TRBV6-6, the J gene TRBJ1-4; TRBD1 matches at 8 bases. V lost 6 bases, J lost 7 bases, and 7 bases stayed unmatched. Per the germline V gene, CDR1 is MNHNY and CDR2 is SVGAGI (reference sequence). CDR3 length: 14 residues.

Worth noting for this clonotype: A read error may account for a junction end that differs from germline. The genes are TRBV7-2 and TRBJ2-2, with D perhaps matching TRBD1 or TRBD2 (5 bases each). Germline V gives CDR1 SGHTA, CDR2 FQGNSA. The CDR3 runs to 13 residues. The CDR3 DNA sequence: TGTGCCAGCAGCTACGACCCGGAAGGGGAGATGTTTTTT. The encoded protein is CASSYDPEGEMFF.

This clonotype was seen a handful of times. Given a much more abundant clone one base away, this may be a read error. No conserved phenylalanine or tryptophan ends this CDR3, so it is likely a read error. The rearrangement links TRBV7-2 to TRBJ2-7; weak D call: TRBD1 (6 bases). This CDR3 comprises 10 residues. V gave up 11 bases and J gave up 7 bases, with 12 bases separating them. The germline V gene has CDR1 SGHTA and CDR2 FQGNSA. In nucleotides, the CDR3 is TGTGCCTGGTCCACAGGGGAGCAGTACCTC. Translated, it gives CAWSTGEQYL.

The rearrangement links TRBV10-2 to TRBJ2-1; TRBD2 matches 9 bases. This CDR3 contains 13 residues. V shed 6 bases and J 5 bases; nucleotides not matched to a gene: 2. Germline V lookup: CDR1 WSHSY, CDR2 SAAADI. In DNA, the CDR3 is TGCGCCAGCAGGCTAGCGGGGAACAATGAGCAGTTCTTC. Translation: CASRLAGNNEQFF.